The 5 T cell receptor beta chains given below trace back to one sample, sequenced in a study of blood T cells in healthy people across ages. For the second PCR, which ran for 7 to 11 cycles, a sample-barcoded 5' primer and a J-beta primer mix were used. In TCRdb, the 5' RACE reads were re-called with MiXCR into one record per CDR3 protein. The table lists more than 800,000 distinct CDR3 sequences, more than 40% of them singletons, with under 20% in the top ten. Material for sequencing was blood. Receptor source: a woman aged 60-75 years in good health.

J is TRBJ2-7 and V is TRBV6-5; unclear D gene. The V end lost 2 bases, the J end lost 5 bases, and 13 bases lay between the germline ends. Germline CDR1 and CDR2: MNHEY and SVGAGI. This CDR3 is 14 amino acids long. CDR3 residues: CASSYKTIKDEQYF. The CDR3 nucleotides read TGTGCCAGCAGTTACAAGACAATTAAGGACGAGCAGTACTTC.

This clonotype was detected only a few times. The V and J genes are TRBV5-1 and TRBJ2-6; no clear D. Trimming pared 2 bases from V and 6 bases from J, leaving 6 bases between. This CDR3 contains 13 residues. Per germline, CDR1 SGHRS and CDR2 YFSETQ. The chain's CDR3 is CASSLDKANVLTF. CDR3 nucleotide sequence: TGCGCCAGCAGCTTAGACAAGGCCAACGTCCTGACTTTC. The full variable domain, its missing parts supplied by reference TRBV5-1 and TRBJ2-6, is KAGVTQTPRYLIKTRGQQVTLSCSPISGHRSVSWYQQTPGQGLQFLFEYFSETQRNKGNFPGRFSGRQFSNSRSEMNVSTLELGDSALYLCASSLDKANVLTFGAGSRLTVL.

This clonotype was picked up one time. The chain links TRBV7-2 to TRBJ2-5, with 8 bases aligning to TRBD2. Germline V gene lookup returns CDR1 SGHTA and CDR2 FQGNSA. CDR3 length: 12 amino acids. Trimming removed 5 bases from V and 13 bases from J; junction bases left unmatched: 9. CDR3 protein: CASSTPGTSAYF. The CDR3 DNA is TGTGCCAGCAGCACCCCCGGGACTAGTGCGTACTTC.

The table lists this clonotype with a few counts. This chain connects TRBV29-1 to TRBJ2-1; 9 bases map to TRBD2. After removal of 4 bases from V and 2 bases from J, the junction contained 18 bases not matched to a gene. This CDR3 contains 19 residues. Germline V lookup: CDR1 SQVTM, CDR2 ANQGSEA. As DNA, the CDR3 is TGCAGCGTTGGATCCACCCGGGGGCTAGCGGGATCACCCTACAATGAGCAGTTCTTC. Its translation: CSVGSTRGLAGSPYNEQFF.

This chain's CDR3 is CASSGDRGFYGYTF. The CDR3 DNA reads as TGTGCCAGCAGTGGGGACAGGGGATTCTATGGCTACACCTTC. The chain joins TRBV2 to TRBJ1-2, with 10 bases identical to TRBD1. With 4 bases clipped from V and 4 bases from J, the junction kept 3 bases outside the gene matches. The CDR3 runs 14 residues. Per germline, CDR1 SNHLY and CDR2 FYNNEI.